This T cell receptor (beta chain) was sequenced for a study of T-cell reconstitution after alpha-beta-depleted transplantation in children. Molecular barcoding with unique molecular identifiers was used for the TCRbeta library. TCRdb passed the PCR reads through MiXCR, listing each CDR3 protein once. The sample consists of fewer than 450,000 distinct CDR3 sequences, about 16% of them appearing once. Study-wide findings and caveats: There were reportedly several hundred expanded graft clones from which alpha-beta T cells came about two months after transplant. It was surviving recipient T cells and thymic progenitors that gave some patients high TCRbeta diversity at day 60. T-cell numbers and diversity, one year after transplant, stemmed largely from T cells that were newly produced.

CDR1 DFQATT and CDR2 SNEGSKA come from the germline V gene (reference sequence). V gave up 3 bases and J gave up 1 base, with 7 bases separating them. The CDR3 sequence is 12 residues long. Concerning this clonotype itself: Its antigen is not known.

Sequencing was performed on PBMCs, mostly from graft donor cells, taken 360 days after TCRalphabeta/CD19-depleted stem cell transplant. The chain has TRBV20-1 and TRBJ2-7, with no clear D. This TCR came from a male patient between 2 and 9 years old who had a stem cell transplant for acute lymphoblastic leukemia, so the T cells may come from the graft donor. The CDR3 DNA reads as TGCAGTGCTAGTGAAGTTTCCTACGAGCAGTACTTC. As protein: CSASEVSYEQYF.